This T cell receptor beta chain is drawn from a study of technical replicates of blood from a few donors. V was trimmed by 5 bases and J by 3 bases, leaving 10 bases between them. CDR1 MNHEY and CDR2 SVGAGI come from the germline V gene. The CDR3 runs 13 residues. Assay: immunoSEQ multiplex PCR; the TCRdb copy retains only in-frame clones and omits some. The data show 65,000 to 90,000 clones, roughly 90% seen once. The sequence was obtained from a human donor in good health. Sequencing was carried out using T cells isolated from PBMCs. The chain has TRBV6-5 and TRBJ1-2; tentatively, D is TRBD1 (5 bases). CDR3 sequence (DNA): TGTGCCAGCAGTCGTGGGGCGGACTATGGCTACACCTTC. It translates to CASSRGADYGYTF.